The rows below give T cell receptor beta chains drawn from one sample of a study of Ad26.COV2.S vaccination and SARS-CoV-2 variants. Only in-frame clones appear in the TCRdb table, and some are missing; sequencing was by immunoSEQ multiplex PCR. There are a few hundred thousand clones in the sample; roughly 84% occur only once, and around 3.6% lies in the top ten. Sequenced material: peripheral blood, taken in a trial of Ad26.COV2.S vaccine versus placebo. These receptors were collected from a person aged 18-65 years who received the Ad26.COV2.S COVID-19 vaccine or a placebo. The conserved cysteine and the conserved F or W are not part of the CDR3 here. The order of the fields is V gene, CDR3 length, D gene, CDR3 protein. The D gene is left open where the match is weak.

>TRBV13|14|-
ASSSPTAPSGNTIY
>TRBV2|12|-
ASSEFASYYGYT
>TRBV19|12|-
ASSQRLDYYGYT
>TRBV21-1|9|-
ASPLGTEAF
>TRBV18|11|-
ASSPSRDYEQY
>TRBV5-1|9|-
ASSPSYEQY
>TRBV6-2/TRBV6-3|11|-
ASSYDWVYGYT
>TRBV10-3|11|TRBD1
AISPTGGNEQF
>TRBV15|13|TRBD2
ATSTGSGGSYEQY
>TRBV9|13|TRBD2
ASSSQGLAKETQY
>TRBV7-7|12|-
ASSPPRMQETQY
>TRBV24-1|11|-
ATKDPSTDTQY
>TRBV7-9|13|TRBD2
ASSPKRGSYNEQF
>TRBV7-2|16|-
ASSPPGRGVGLNTEAF
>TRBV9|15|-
ASSVPPEGMTYNEQF
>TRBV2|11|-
ASSELGLSEAF
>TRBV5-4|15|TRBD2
ASSPQRTSGGSYEQY
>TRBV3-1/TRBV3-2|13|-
ASSQDYYRNTEAF
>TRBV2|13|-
ASSEGGGRAHEQY
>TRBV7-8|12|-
ASSLERVTHEQY
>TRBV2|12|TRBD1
ASPRDRGLNGYT
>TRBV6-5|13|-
ASSYGVGGGYGYT
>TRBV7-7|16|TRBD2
ASSSASSGGSRQETQY
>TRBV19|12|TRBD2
ASSMGGGHLEQF
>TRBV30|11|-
AWSVSGDQPQH
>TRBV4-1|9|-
ASRRWNEQF
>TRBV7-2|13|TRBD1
ASSFDRGLGETQY
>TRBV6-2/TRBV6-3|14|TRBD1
ASSSRQGRTYNEQF
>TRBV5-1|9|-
ASSSSETQY
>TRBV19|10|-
ASSFVRAPQH
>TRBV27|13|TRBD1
ASRPTGGHTGELF
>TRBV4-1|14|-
ASSQVGRLGDYGYT
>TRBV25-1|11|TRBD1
ASSYRGNTEAF
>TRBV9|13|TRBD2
ASSVVAGAAGTQY
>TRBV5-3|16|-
ARNPTPPRISGANVLT
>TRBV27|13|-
ASSYTQGYNQPQH
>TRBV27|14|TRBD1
ASSRRQGRGAFEAF
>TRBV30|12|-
AWRRLRVNTEAF
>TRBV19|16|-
ASSITMRGPGVKNIQY
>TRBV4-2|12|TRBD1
ASSPWTGNTEAF
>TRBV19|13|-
ASGHLHAGNSPLH
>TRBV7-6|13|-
ASSLGVGVVGEQY
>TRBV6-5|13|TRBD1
ASKFNRGDNQPQH
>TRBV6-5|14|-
ASSYELWSSYNEQF
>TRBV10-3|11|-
AIRADSFYEQY
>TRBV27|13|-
ASKGWFLGANVLT
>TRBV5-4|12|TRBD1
ASRVDRGSTEAF